The rows below give T cell receptor beta chains drawn from one sample of a study of cytomegalovirus exposure and HLA in healthy donors. Assay used: immunoSEQ multiplex PCR; TCRdb lists only in-frame clones, some missing. This table holds just over 200,000 clones, approximately 80% found once. Sequencing input: PBMCs. Receptors were obtained from a man in his fifties in good health and CMV-seronegative. CDR3s include the opening cysteine and the closing phenylalanine or tryptophan. Each record gives: V gene, CDR3 protein.

>TRBV5-1
CASSSRVGLTVYEQYF
>TRBV2
CASLDREQFF
>TRBV4-2
CASSPPGTGDGYTF
>TRBV6-1
CASTRREASYNEQFF
>TRBV29-1
CSVEAGAGRFYEQYF
>TRBV27
CASSIRVYNEQFF
>TRBV28
CASSLYGLDAYF
>TRBV10-2
CASTSGEMTDTQYF
>TRBV2
CASSGTGFYEQYF
>TRBV9
CASSVVYNEQFF
>TRBV30
CAWSVKAGGRYEQYF
>TRBV28
CASPTAGMRELCEQYF
>TRBV28
CASSFLTYNEQFF
>TRBV19
CASSMGLGSGTSTEQYF
>TRBV19
CASSTSGLNYEQYF
>TRBV15
CATSREQGESQPQHF
>TRBV21-1
CASSKVLQAGGGKNAKNSQYF
>TRBV5-1
CASSLADRGQDTQYF
>TRBV11-3
CASSFLGQGEAFF
>TRBV27
CASSAGGGRDTQYF